This T cell receptor beta chain comes out of a study of cytomegalovirus exposure and HLA in healthy donors. Both 60 Vbeta primers and 13 Jbeta primers went into the PCR. Libraries were prepared by immunoSEQ multiplex PCR; TCRdb keeps only in-frame clonotypes and omits some of them. Here the sample table reports some 70,000 clones. As for this clone: Its antigen is not identified.

Trimming took 4 bases from V and 0 from J, leaving 5 bases between them. Germline V lookup: CDR1 SGHRS, CDR2 YFSETQ. The CDR3 has 14 residues. Whole-study results and caveats: Highly shared sequence variants in one cluster were likely a sequencing artifact. Roughly uniform sequencing depth across donors was assumed, possibly incorrectly. Further analysis, carried out later, found HLA-associated TCR beta chains more clonally expanded than equally common other chains.

The sequenced sample was PBMCs. The rearrangement joins TRBV5-1 to TRBJ2-6; no firm D call. This receptor was taken from a female donor in good health and CMV-seropositive. The CDR3 loop reads CASSLSSGANVLTF. The CDR3 DNA follows: TGCGCCAGCAGCCTGAGCTCTGGGGCCAACGTCCTGACTTTC.